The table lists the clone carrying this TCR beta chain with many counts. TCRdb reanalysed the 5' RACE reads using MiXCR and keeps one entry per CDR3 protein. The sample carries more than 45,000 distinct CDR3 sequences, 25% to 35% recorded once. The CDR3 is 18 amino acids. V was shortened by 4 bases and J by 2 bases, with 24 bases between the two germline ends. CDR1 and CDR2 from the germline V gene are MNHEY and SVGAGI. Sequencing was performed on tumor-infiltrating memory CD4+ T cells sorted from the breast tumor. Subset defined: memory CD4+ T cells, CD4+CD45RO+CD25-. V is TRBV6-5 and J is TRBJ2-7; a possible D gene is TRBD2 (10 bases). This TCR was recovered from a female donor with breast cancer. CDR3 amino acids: CASSSEQGASGSPYEQYF. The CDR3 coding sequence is TGTGCCAGCAGTTCCGAACAGGGGGCTAGCGGGAGCCCCTACGAGCAGTACTTC.